This passage covers 2 T cell receptor beta chains from one sample sequenced in a study of blood T cells in healthy people across ages. The second PCR ran roughly 6 to 11 cycles with a sample-barcoded 5' primer and J-beta primers. TCRdb fed the 5' RACE reads into MiXCR, producing one record per CDR3 protein. The sample has approximately 850,000 distinct CDR3 sequences, roughly 44% seen once. The sequenced material came from blood. These receptors were obtained from a man aged 55 to 70 in good health.

This chain uses TRBV7-2 with TRBJ1-2; D remains unclear. Germline lookup yields CDR1 SGHTA and CDR2 FQGNSA. The CDR3 runs to 15 residues. The V gene lost 2 bases and the J gene lost 3 bases, with 13 bases spanning the gap. The CDR3 DNA sequence: TGTGCCAGCAGCTTACATAAAGCTCAAGACTATGGCTACACCTTC. Amino acid sequence: CASSLHKAQDYGYTF.

This clonotype was observed once. CDR3 sequence: CASSLDRRPNYGYTF. CDR3 coding DNA: TGTGCCAGCAGTCTCGACAGGCGCCCTAACTATGGCTACACCTTC. This chain joins TRBV2 and TRBJ1-2, with D possibly being TRBD1 (6 bases). Germline values: CDR1 SNHLY, CDR2 FYNNEI. The CDR3 length is 15 residues. Trimming shortened V by 5 bases and J by 0 bases, and 13 bases separated the two germline ends.